The 17 T cell receptor beta chains in this list originate from one sample, sequenced in a study of blood T cells in healthy people across ages. A second PCR, run for about 7 to 12 cycles, used a sample-barcoded 5' primer plus a J-beta primer mix. TCRdb itself ran the 5' RACE reads through MiXCR, one entry per CDR3 protein. The profile shows 550,000 to 600,000 distinct CDR3 sequences, 27% of them singletons. The material sequenced was blood. These receptor sequences come from a woman in her 70s in good health.

The chain employs TRBV28 and TRBJ1-2; 9 bases are a match to TRBD1. The CDR3 is made up of 18 amino acids. Trimming at V came to 2 bases and at J to 4 bases, leaving 14 bases not matched to a gene. The germline V gene has CDR1 MDHEN and CDR2 SYDVKM. The CDR3 loop reads CASSLPDRGGHRGYGYTF. CDR3 nucleotides: TGTGCCAGCAGTTTACCGGACAGGGGAGGACATAGGGGCTATGGCTACACCTTC.

V gene TRBV6-2 or TRBV6-3 combines with J gene TRBJ1-4, with D uncertain. V was clipped by 0 bases and J by 3 bases, with 26 bases between them. The germline V gene encodes CDR1 MNHEY and CDR2 SVGEGT. The CDR3 is made up of 21 amino acids. CDR3 residues: CASSYSLVGAWHDLANEKLFF. CDR3 nucleotides: TGTGCCAGCAGTTACTCCCTTGTCGGCGCTTGGCATGACCTCGCTAATGAAAAACTGTTTTTT.

This clonotype occurred a few times. The J gene is TRBJ1-4, the V gene TRBV27, with a weak D call TRBD1 (5 bases). The CDR3 consists of 13 residues. Germline CDR1 and CDR2: MNHEY and SMNVEV (reference sequence). The V and J ends lost 5 bases and 8 bases respectively, with 12 bases between them. The CDR3 region has the DNA TGTGCCAGCAGTACCAGGGTGGGGGAAAAACTGTTTTTT. Its translation: CASSTRVGEKLFF. The variable domain in full, with the rest retrieved from reference TRBV27 and TRBJ1-4, is EAQVTQNPRYLITVTGKKLTVTCSQNMNHEYMSWYRQDPGLGLRQIYYSMNVEVTDKGDVPEGYKVSRKEKRNFPLILESPSPNQTSLYFCASSTRVGEKLFFGSGTQLSVL.

In this sample, this clonotype turned up a few times. The rearrangement uses TRBV12-5 and TRBJ1-3; D is unclear. The CDR3 is made up of 12 amino acids. Looked up from germline, CDR1 is LGHNT and CDR2 is FRNRAP. The germline V and J ends were trimmed by 3 bases and 2 bases, with 2 bases remaining between them. CDR3 nucleotide sequence: TGTGCTAGTGGTTTAGCTGGAAACACCATATATTTT. This codes for CASGLAGNTIYF.

This rearrangement joins TRBV18 to TRBJ1-2; 9 bases map to TRBD1. This CDR3 is built from 15 residues. The trim removed 4 bases at V and 2 bases at J, leaving 5 bases unmatched. CDR1 and CDR2 (germline): KGHSH, LQKENI. The CDR3 loop is CASSLSTGGNYGYTF. The CDR3 DNA sequence: TGTGCCAGCTCACTATCGACAGGGGGAAACTATGGCTACACCTTC.

This chain uses TRBV29-1 with TRBJ1-3; maybe TRBD1 (5 bases). From germline, CDR1 is SQVTM and CDR2 ANQGSEA. Trimming took 7 bases from V and 4 from J, leaving 11 bases between them. The CDR3 has 12 residues. In nucleotides, the CDR3 is TGCAGCGCTGACAGAGGCGGAAACACCATATATTTT. As protein: CSADRGGNTIYF.

Remarks on this clonotype: Compared with germline, one end of the junction differs, possibly owing to a read error. The chain joins TRBV5-6 to TRBJ1-2, with a tentative D call TRBD1 (6 bases). This CDR3 has 14 residues. Germline assignment: CDR1 SGHDT and CDR2 YYEEEE. The CDR3 DNA sequence: TGTGCCGGCAGCTTGAAGGGGGTGGCCTATGGCTACACCTTC. It yields the protein CAGSLKGVAYGYTF.

This clonotype appeared many times. The chain links TRBV7-2 to TRBJ2-5, with a weak D call TRBD2 (5 bases). Germline assignment: CDR1 SGHTA and CDR2 FQGNSA. Trimming stripped 5 bases from V and 5 bases from J, with 12 bases between. The CDR3 extends over 13 amino acids. The CDR3 nucleotides read TGTGCCAGCAGCCGAGGAAGCGGTGAGACCCAGTACTTC. Protein: CASSRGSGETQYF.

This clonotype was seen more than once but under ten times. The chain recombines TRBV7-8 with TRBJ2-3; maybe TRBD2 (6 bases). There are 13 residues in the CDR3. V was pared by 7 bases and J by 3 bases, with 11 bases between. From germline, CDR1 is SGHVS and CDR2 FQNEAQ. Here the CDR3 DNA reads TGTGCCAGCAACGGAGGGGCAACAGATACGCAGTATTTT. Protein product: CASNGGATDTQYF.

This clonotype was seen repeatedly, ten times or more. The chain has TRBV27 and TRBJ1-1, with 8 bases fitting TRBD1. This CDR3 comprises 16 residues. Germline CDR1 and CDR2: MNHEY and SMNVEV (reference sequence). V gave up 4 bases and J gave up 4 bases; unmatched junction bases: 11. Here the CDR3 DNA reads TGTGCCAGCAGTTCTGGCGGGACAGGTCTGGGCACTGAAGCTTTCTTT. It is translated as CASSSGGTGLGTEAFF.

V usage is TRBV5-4 and J usage is TRBJ1-4; 9 nucleotides align to TRBD1. Germline V CDR1 and CDR2: SGHNT, YYREEE (reference sequence). This CDR3 has 14 amino acids. Losses at the gene ends were 4 bases for V and 8 bases for J; bases not matched to a gene: 6. Here the CDR3 DNA reads TGTGCCAGCAGCCGGGACAGGGTCAGCGAAAAACTGTTTTTT. Its protein product is CASSRDRVSEKLFF.

This clonotype was seen a few times. The rearrangement uses TRBV20-1 and TRBJ1-2; TRBD1 matches 10 bases. This CDR3 region has 15 residues. Germline trimming cut 4 bases from V and 3 bases from J; bases unmatched to any gene: 8. Germline assignment: CDR1 DFQATT and CDR2 SNEGSKA (reference sequence). CDR3 amino acids: CSATGTGAGDYGYTF. CDR3 in DNA: TGCAGTGCTACCGGGACAGGGGCTGGCGACTATGGCTACACCTTC.

The chain has TRBV6-5 and TRBJ2-7; 7 positions match TRBD1. In germline, CDR1 is MNHEY, CDR2 SVGAGI. The CDR3 consists of 15 residues. J lost 2 bases, V lost 6 bases, and 10 bases had no gene match. CDR3 residues: CASSYGTVKTYEQYF. The CDR3 region has the DNA TGTGCCAGCAGCTACGGGACAGTAAAAACCTACGAGCAGTACTTC.

Regarding this clonotype: Its ends do not fully match the called genes, so a read error is possible. The chain joins TRBV5-1 to TRBJ1-2; 11 bases fit TRBD1. The CDR3 length is 14 residues. CDR1 and CDR2 (germline): SGHRS, YFSETQ. CDR3 sequence (DNA): TGCGCCAGCAGCTTGCCCGGGACAGGGGGTCAGTCTGCCTTC. Translating gives CASSLPGTGGQSAF.

The chain joins TRBV2 to TRBJ1-1, with D uncertain. This CDR3 contains 11 residues. Trimming cost V 2 bases and J 9 bases, with 7 bases left between them. The germline V gene has CDR1 SNHLY and CDR2 FYNNEI. The CDR3 coding sequence is TGTGCCAGCAGTGAATCTGTGCAAGCTTTCTTT. Protein product: CASSESVQAFF.

The chain has TRBV20-1 and TRBJ1-5, with 8 bases fitting TRBD1. Germline trimming cut 1 base from V and 3 bases from J; bases unmatched to any gene: 5. The CDR3 totals 15 residues. CDR1 and CDR2 from the germline V gene are DFQATT and SNEGSKA (reference sequence). CDR3 in amino acids: CSARAGQGLNQPQHF. CDR3 bases: TGCAGTGCTAGAGCAGGACAGGGCCTCAATCAGCCCCAGCATTTT.

This clonotype was observed a handful of times. A much larger clone is a single base away; this may be a read error. This chain joins TRBV6-2 or TRBV6-3 and TRBJ2-1, with D maybe TRBD2 (6 bases). The length of the CDR3 is 17 residues. The V gene's germline CDR1 is MNHEY and CDR2 SVGEGT. Here the CDR3 DNA reads TGTGTCAGCAGTTACTCGGGGACTTCTCGTTCCTACAATGAGCAGTTCTTC. Translating gives CVSSYSGTSRSYNEQFF.